Listed below are T cell receptor beta chains from one sample, sequenced in a study of CD8 T cells in ankylosing spondylitis. TCRdb passed the 5' RACE reads through MiXCR, listing each CDR3 protein once. The data show hundreds of thousands of distinct CDR3 sequences, roughly 22% seen once. The sample taken for sequencing was blood, either unsorted or a sorted T cell fraction (not recorded which). The receptor set was obtained from a male donor with ankylosing spondylitis or in good health (not recorded which). The CDR3 runs from the conserved cysteine through the conserved F or W. The D gene is left open where the match is weak. Clone size is stated in some rows and not others, as once, few, many or a class when expanded.

d_call: NA
clone_size: NA
j_call: TRBJ1-5
v_call: TRBV25-1
cdr3_aa: CASTTRGAGGNQPQHF
cdr3_nt: TGTGCCAGCACCACCCGGGGGGCAGGGGGCAATCAGCCCCAGCATTTT

d_call: NA
clone_size: NA
j_call: TRBJ2-7
v_call: TRBV6-2/TRBV6-3
cdr3_aa: CASSRDNFPYEQYF
cdr3_nt: TGTGCCAGCAGCAGGGACAATTTTCCCTACGAGCAGTACTTC

d_call: NA
clone_size: few
j_call: TRBJ1-1
v_call: TRBV10-3
cdr3_aa: CAISESSTEAFF
cdr3_nt: TGTGCCATCAGTGAGTCTTCCACTGAAGCTTTCTTT

d_call: NA
clone_size: NA
j_call: TRBJ2-7
v_call: TRBV27
cdr3_aa: CASSLRGGRGDEQYF
cdr3_nt: TGTGCCAGCAGTTTAAGGGGGGGACGGGGGGACGAGCAGTACTTC

d_call: TRBD1
clone_size: NA
j_call: TRBJ2-7
v_call: TRBV30
cdr3_aa: CAWDAGTGVYEQYF
cdr3_nt: TGTGCCTGGGATGCCGGGACAGGGGTCTACGAGCAGTACTTC

d_call: NA
clone_size: NA
j_call: TRBJ2-2
v_call: TRBV7-9
cdr3_aa: CASSFGGTDGELFF
cdr3_nt: TGTGCCAGCAGCTTTGGAGGAACTGACGGGGAGCTGTTTTTT

d_call: NA
clone_size: few
j_call: TRBJ2-5
v_call: TRBV9
cdr3_aa: CASSVHYEETQYF
cdr3_nt: TGTGCCAGCAGCGTACATTACGAAGAGACCCAGTACTTC

d_call: NA
clone_size: NA
j_call: TRBJ2-7
v_call: TRBV20-1
cdr3_aa: CSAPPLGGHYEQYF
cdr3_nt: TGCAGTGCTCCCCCCTTAGGGGGTCACTACGAGCAGTACTTC

d_call: TRBD1
clone_size: NA
j_call: TRBJ2-1
v_call: TRBV7-6
cdr3_aa: CASSLGQGAHNEQFF
cdr3_nt: TGTGCCAGCAGCTTAGGACAGGGGGCTCACAATGAGCAGTTCTTC

d_call: TRBD2
clone_size: NA
j_call: TRBJ2-1
v_call: TRBV20-1
cdr3_aa: CSARDEAGGVYEQFF
cdr3_nt: TGCAGTGCTAGAGATGAAGCGGGGGGGGTTTATGAGCAGTTCTTC

d_call: NA
clone_size: few
j_call: TRBJ1-2
v_call: TRBV29-1
cdr3_aa: CSVEDNNNGYTF
cdr3_nt: TGCAGCGTTGAAGACAACAACAATGGCTACACCTTC

d_call: NA
clone_size: NA
j_call: TRBJ2-5
v_call: TRBV9
cdr3_aa: CASSLGAGTQETQYF
cdr3_nt: TGTGCCAGCAGCCTTGGGGCGGGTACACAAGAGACCCAGTACTTC

d_call: TRBD1
clone_size: NA
j_call: TRBJ1-2
v_call: TRBV29-1
cdr3_aa: CSVAGRGYGYTF
cdr3_nt: TGCAGCGTTGCGGGCAGGGGGTATGGCTACACCTTC

d_call: NA
clone_size: many
j_call: TRBJ2-3
v_call: TRBV6-4
cdr3_aa: CASSAGGTDTQYF
cdr3_nt: TGTGCCAGCAGTGCGGGGGGCACAGATACGCAGTATTTT

d_call: NA
clone_size: NA
j_call: TRBJ2-7
v_call: TRBV4-2
cdr3_aa: CASSATGAGGLYEQYF
cdr3_nt: TGTGCCAGCAGCGCCACAGGGGCGGGGGGCCTATACGAGCAGTACTTC

d_call: NA
clone_size: NA
j_call: TRBJ2-5
v_call: TRBV11-2
cdr3_aa: CASRRNGGRETQYF
cdr3_nt: TGTGCCAGCAGGCGAAACGGGGGTCGGGAGACCCAGTACTTC

d_call: NA
clone_size: NA
j_call: TRBJ2-2
v_call: TRBV2
cdr3_aa: CASSGGGVWGRAGELFF
cdr3_nt: TGTGCCAGCAGTGGAGGGGGTGTATGGGGAAGGGCCGGGGAGCTGTTTTTT

d_call: NA
clone_size: few
j_call: TRBJ2-7
v_call: TRBV12-3/TRBV12-4
cdr3_aa: CASSPVGNEQYF
cdr3_nt: TGTGCCAGCAGTCCCGTGGGGAACGAGCAGTACTTC

d_call: TRBD2
clone_size: NA
j_call: TRBJ2-3
v_call: TRBV29-1
cdr3_aa: CSVVAGGYTDTQYF
cdr3_nt: TGCAGCGTTGTGGCGGGGGGTTACACAGATACGCAGTATTTT

d_call: TRBD1
clone_size: few
j_call: TRBJ2-7
v_call: TRBV7-9
cdr3_aa: CASSPPWTGEQDEQYF
cdr3_nt: TGTGCCAGCAGCCCCCCGTGGACAGGGGAACAAGACGAGCAGTACTTC

d_call: NA
clone_size: NA
j_call: TRBJ2-4
v_call: TRBV4-1
cdr3_aa: CASSRGAAKNIQYF
cdr3_nt: TGCGCCAGCAGTCGAGGGGCGGCCAAAAACATTCAGTACTTC

d_call: TRBD1
clone_size: NA
j_call: TRBJ2-1
v_call: TRBV29-1
cdr3_aa: CSVGRTGPNEQFF
cdr3_nt: TGCAGCGTTGGCCGGACAGGGCCCAATGAGCAGTTCTTC

d_call: NA
clone_size: few
j_call: TRBJ2-2
v_call: TRBV25-1
cdr3_aa: CASSEVYTGELFF
cdr3_nt: TGTGCCAGCAGTGAGGTCTACACCGGGGAGCTGTTTTTT

d_call: NA
clone_size: few
j_call: TRBJ2-6
v_call: TRBV9
cdr3_aa: CASSEQGLGANVLTF
cdr3_nt: TGTGCCAGCAGCGAGCAGGGACTTGGGGCCAACGTCCTGACTTTC

d_call: TRBD2
clone_size: few
j_call: TRBJ2-5
v_call: TRBV29-1
cdr3_aa: CSVYERGQETQYF
cdr3_nt: TGCAGCGTTTACGAGCGGGGCCAAGAGACCCAGTACTTC

d_call: NA
clone_size: few
j_call: TRBJ1-2
v_call: TRBV5-1
cdr3_aa: CASSLDRIYGYTF
cdr3_nt: TGCGCCAGCAGCTTGGACCGGATCTATGGCTACACCTTC

d_call: NA
clone_size: few
j_call: TRBJ2-2
v_call: TRBV10-3
cdr3_aa: CAIGQELGELFF
cdr3_nt: TGTGCCATCGGTCAGGAACTCGGGGAGCTGTTTTTT

d_call: NA
clone_size: NA
j_call: TRBJ1-2
v_call: TRBV12-3/TRBV12-4
cdr3_aa: CASSGGTDKEGYGYTF
cdr3_nt: TGTGCCAGCAGCGGCGGGACGGACAAGGAGGGCTATGGCTACACCTTC

d_call: NA
clone_size: few
j_call: TRBJ2-1
v_call: TRBV6-4
cdr3_aa: CASSEWGGSSYNEQFF
cdr3_nt: TGTGCCAGCAGTGAATGGGGCGGTAGCTCCTACAATGAGCAGTTCTTC

d_call: NA
clone_size: NA
j_call: TRBJ2-1
v_call: TRBV19
cdr3_aa: CASAPDYNEQFF
cdr3_nt: TGTGCCAGTGCCCCGGACTACAATGAGCAGTTCTTC

d_call: TRBD1
clone_size: NA
j_call: TRBJ2-6
v_call: TRBV12-3/TRBV12-4
cdr3_aa: CASSWPLTGTAGANVLTF
cdr3_nt: TGTGCCAGCAGTTGGCCCCTTACAGGGACAGCTGGGGCCAACGTCCTGACTTTC

d_call: TRBD1
clone_size: NA
j_call: TRBJ2-7
v_call: TRBV7-9
cdr3_aa: CASRGQGAREQYF
cdr3_nt: TGTGCCAGCAGAGGACAGGGGGCTCGCGAGCAGTACTTC

d_call: NA
clone_size: NA
j_call: TRBJ2-7
v_call: TRBV5-1
cdr3_aa: CASSPGRAEQYF
cdr3_nt: TGCGCCAGCAGCCCGGGCCGGGCCGAGCAGTACTTC

d_call: NA
clone_size: few
j_call: TRBJ1-4
v_call: TRBV27
cdr3_aa: CASSHSDSYNEKLFF
cdr3_nt: TGTGCCAGCAGCCATTCGGACAGTTATAATGAAAAACTGTTTTTT

d_call: TRBD2
clone_size: NA
j_call: TRBJ2-5
v_call: TRBV20-1
cdr3_aa: CSASGGRQETQYF
cdr3_nt: TGCAGTGCTAGCGGGGGGAGGCAAGAGACCCAGTACTTC

d_call: TRBD2
clone_size: few
j_call: TRBJ2-7
v_call: TRBV5-6
cdr3_aa: CASSLSGASYEQYF
cdr3_nt: TGTGCCAGCAGCTTGAGCGGGGCCTCCTACGAGCAGTACTTC

d_call: TRBD1
clone_size: NA
j_call: TRBJ2-7
v_call: TRBV19
cdr3_aa: CASSFGDRSSYEQYF
cdr3_nt: TGTGCCAGTAGTTTTGGGGACAGGAGCTCCTACGAGCAGTACTTC

d_call: NA
clone_size: NA
j_call: TRBJ2-7
v_call: TRBV4-1
cdr3_aa: CASSQEGTGVEQYF
cdr3_nt: TGCGCCAGCAGCCAAGAAGGGACCGGGGTCGAGCAGTACTTC

d_call: TRBD2
clone_size: few
j_call: TRBJ2-7
v_call: TRBV4-1
cdr3_aa: CASSQYGAGGPYEQYF
cdr3_nt: TGCGCCAGCAGCCAATATGGGGCGGGGGGCCCCTACGAGCAGTACTTC

d_call: NA
clone_size: few
j_call: TRBJ2-1
v_call: TRBV12-3/TRBV12-4
cdr3_aa: CASSLRQISYNEQFF
cdr3_nt: TGTGCCAGCAGTTTACGGCAGATCTCCTACAATGAGCAGTTCTTC

d_call: TRBD2
clone_size: few
j_call: TRBJ2-2
v_call: TRBV28
cdr3_aa: CAIQRGGREGGELFF
cdr3_nt: TGTGCCATCCAGCGGGGGGGCCGGGAAGGCGGGGAGCTGTTTTTT

d_call: NA
clone_size: NA
j_call: TRBJ2-7
v_call: TRBV6-6
cdr3_aa: CASSYTGGEQYF
cdr3_nt: TGTGCCAGCAGTTATACGGGCGGCGAGCAGTACTTC

d_call: NA
clone_size: many
j_call: TRBJ1-1
v_call: TRBV5-1
cdr3_aa: CASSFAGRTEAFF
cdr3_nt: TGCGCCAGCAGCTTCGCAGGGCGGACTGAAGCTTTCTTT

d_call: NA
clone_size: NA
j_call: TRBJ2-3
v_call: TRBV3-1
cdr3_aa: CASSQGSGGETDTQYF
cdr3_nt: TGTGCCAGCAGCCAAGGTTCAGGGGGGGAAACAGATACGCAGTATTTT

d_call: TRBD2
clone_size: NA
j_call: TRBJ2-3
v_call: TRBV2
cdr3_aa: CASSVSGLGATDTQYF
cdr3_nt: TGTGCCAGCAGTGTATCGGGACTAGGGGCTACAGATACGCAGTATTTT

d_call: NA
clone_size: NA
j_call: TRBJ2-7
v_call: TRBV6-1
cdr3_aa: CASHQYYEQYF
cdr3_nt: TGTGCCAGCCACCAATACTACGAGCAGTACTTC

d_call: NA
clone_size: few
j_call: TRBJ2-1
v_call: TRBV3-1
cdr3_aa: CASSQEASSYNEQFF
cdr3_nt: TGTGCCAGCAGCCAAGAGGCCAGCTCCTACAATGAGCAGTTCTTC

d_call: TRBD2
clone_size: few
j_call: TRBJ2-5
v_call: TRBV3-1
cdr3_aa: CASRGLAGTQETQYF
cdr3_nt: TGTGCCAGCAGGGGACTAGCGGGGACCCAAGAGACCCAGTACTTC

d_call: TRBD2
clone_size: few
j_call: TRBJ2-1
v_call: TRBV4-1
cdr3_aa: CASLGGGEQFF
cdr3_nt: TGCGCCAGCTTGGGGGGGGGTGAGCAGTTCTTC

d_call: TRBD1
clone_size: NA
j_call: TRBJ2-7
v_call: TRBV5-1
cdr3_aa: CASKPDGTELYEQYF
cdr3_nt: TGCGCCAGCAAACCCGACGGGACAGAGCTCTACGAGCAGTACTTC

d_call: NA
clone_size: few
j_call: TRBJ2-5
v_call: TRBV12-3/TRBV12-4
cdr3_aa: CASSFTFEDQETQYF
cdr3_nt: TGTGCCAGCAGTTTCACATTCGAGGACCAAGAGACCCAGTACTTC

d_call: NA
clone_size: NA
j_call: TRBJ2-1
v_call: TRBV9
cdr3_aa: CASSVGGGYNEQFF
cdr3_nt: TGTGCCAGCAGCGTAGGAGGGGGGTACAATGAGCAGTTCTTC

d_call: NA
clone_size: many
j_call: TRBJ2-7
v_call: TRBV29-1
cdr3_aa: CSVEADSYEQYF
cdr3_nt: TGCAGCGTTGAGGCCGACTCCTACGAGCAGTACTTC

d_call: TRBD1
clone_size: NA
j_call: TRBJ2-1
v_call: TRBV27
cdr3_aa: CASSRQGEDEQFF
cdr3_nt: TGTGCCAGCAGTCGACAGGGGGAGGATGAGCAGTTCTTC

d_call: NA
clone_size: NA
j_call: TRBJ2-5
v_call: TRBV10-3
cdr3_aa: CAIRKDNGAEETQYF
cdr3_nt: TGTGCCATCAGGAAAGACAATGGGGCAGAAGAGACCCAGTACTTC